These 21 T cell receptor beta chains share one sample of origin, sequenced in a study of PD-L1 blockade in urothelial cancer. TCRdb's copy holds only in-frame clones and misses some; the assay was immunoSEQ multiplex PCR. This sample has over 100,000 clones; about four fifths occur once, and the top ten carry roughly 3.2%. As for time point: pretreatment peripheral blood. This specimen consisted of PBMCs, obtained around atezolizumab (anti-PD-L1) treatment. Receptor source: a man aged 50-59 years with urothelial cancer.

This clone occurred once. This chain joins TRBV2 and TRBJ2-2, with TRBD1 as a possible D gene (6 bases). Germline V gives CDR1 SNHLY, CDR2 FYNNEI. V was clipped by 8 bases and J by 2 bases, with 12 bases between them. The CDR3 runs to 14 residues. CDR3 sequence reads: CASHLDRNTGELFF. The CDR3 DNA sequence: TGTGCCAGCCATTTGGACAGAAACACCGGGGAGCTGTTTTTT.

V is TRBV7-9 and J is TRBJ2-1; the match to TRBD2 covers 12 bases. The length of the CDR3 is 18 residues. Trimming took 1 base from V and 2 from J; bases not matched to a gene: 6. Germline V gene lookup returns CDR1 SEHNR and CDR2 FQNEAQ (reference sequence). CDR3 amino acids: CASSLGLAGGPPYNEQFF. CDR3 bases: TGTGCCAGCAGCTTAGGGCTAGCGGGAGGGCCCCCCTACAATGAGCAGTTCTTC.

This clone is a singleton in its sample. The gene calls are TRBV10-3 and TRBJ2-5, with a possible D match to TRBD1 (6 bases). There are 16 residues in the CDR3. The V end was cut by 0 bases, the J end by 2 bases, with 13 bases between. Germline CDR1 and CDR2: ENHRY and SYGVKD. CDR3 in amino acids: CAISESMGTLQETQYF. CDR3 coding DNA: TGTGCCATCAGTGAGTCGATGGGGACATTACAAGAGACCCAGTACTTC.

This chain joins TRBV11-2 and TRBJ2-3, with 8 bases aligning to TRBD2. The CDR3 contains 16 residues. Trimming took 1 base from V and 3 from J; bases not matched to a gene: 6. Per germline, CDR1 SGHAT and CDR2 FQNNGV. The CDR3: CASSLAQRELTDTQYF. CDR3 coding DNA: TGTGCCAGCAGCTTAGCCCAGCGGGAGTTGACAGATACGCAGTATTTT.

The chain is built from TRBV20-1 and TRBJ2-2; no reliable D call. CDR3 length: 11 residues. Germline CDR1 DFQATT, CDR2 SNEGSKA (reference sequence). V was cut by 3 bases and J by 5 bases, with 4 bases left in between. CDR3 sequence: CSASETGELFF. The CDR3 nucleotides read TGCAGTGCTAGCGAGACCGGGGAGCTGTTTTTT.

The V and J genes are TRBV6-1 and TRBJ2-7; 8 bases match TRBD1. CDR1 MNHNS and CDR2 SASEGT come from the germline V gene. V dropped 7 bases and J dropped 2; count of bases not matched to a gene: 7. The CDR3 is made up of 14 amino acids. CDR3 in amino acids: CASTRTGQTYEQYF. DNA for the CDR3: TGTGCCAGCACCCGGACAGGGCAGACCTACGAGCAGTACTTC.

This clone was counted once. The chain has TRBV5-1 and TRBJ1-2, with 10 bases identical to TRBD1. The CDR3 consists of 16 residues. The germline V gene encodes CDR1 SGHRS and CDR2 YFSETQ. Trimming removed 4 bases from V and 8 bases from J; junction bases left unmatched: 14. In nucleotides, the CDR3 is TGCGCCAGCAGCATGGCCTCCGGGACAGGGGTAAACGGCTACACCTTC. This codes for CASSMASGTGVNGYTF. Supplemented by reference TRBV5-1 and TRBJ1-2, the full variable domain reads KAGVTQTPRYLIKTRGQQVTLSCSPISGHRSVSWYQQTPGQGLQFLFEYFSETQRNKGNFPGRFSGRQFSNSRSEMNVSTLELGDSALYLCASSMASGTGVNGYTFGSGTRLTVV.

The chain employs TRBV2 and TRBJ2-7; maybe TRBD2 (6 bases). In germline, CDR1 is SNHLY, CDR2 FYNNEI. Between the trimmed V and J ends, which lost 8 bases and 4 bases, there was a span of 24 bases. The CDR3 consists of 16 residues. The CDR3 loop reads CASLWYIRTKTYEQYF. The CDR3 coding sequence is TGTGCCAGCCTCTGGTATATCCGGACTAAGACTTACGAGCAGTACTTC.

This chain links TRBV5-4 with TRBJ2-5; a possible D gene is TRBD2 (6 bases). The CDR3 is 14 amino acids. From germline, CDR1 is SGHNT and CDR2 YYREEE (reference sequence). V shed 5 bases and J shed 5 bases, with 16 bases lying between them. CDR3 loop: CASSHGYAGETQYF. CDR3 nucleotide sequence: TGTGCCAGCAGTCATGGTTACGCGGGGGAGACCCAGTACTTC.

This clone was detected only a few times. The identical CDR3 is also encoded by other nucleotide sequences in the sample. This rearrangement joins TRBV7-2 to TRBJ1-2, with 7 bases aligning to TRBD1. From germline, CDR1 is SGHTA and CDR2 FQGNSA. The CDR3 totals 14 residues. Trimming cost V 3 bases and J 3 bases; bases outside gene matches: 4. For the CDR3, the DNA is TGTGCCAGCAGCTTTAACCAGGGGGACTATGGCTACACCTTC. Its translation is CASSFNQGDYGYTF.

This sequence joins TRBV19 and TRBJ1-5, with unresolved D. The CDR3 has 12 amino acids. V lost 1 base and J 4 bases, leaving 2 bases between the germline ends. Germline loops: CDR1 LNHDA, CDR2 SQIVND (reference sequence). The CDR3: CASSIANQPQHF. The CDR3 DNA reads TGTGCCAGTAGTATAGCAAATCAGCCCCAGCATTTT.

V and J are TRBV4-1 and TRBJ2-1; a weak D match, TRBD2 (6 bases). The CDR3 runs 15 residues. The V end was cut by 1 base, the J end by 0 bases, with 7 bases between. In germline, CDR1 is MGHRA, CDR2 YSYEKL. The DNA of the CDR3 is TGCGCCAGCAGCCAAGCGGGAGCCTCCTACAATGAGCAGTTCTTC. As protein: CASSQAGASYNEQFF.

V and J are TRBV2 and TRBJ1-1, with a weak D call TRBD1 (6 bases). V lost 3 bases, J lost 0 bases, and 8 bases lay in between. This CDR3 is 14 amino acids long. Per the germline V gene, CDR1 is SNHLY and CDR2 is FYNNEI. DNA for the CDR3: TGTGCCAGCAGTGACAGGGGAATGAACACTGAAGCTTTCTTT. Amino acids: CASSDRGMNTEAFF.

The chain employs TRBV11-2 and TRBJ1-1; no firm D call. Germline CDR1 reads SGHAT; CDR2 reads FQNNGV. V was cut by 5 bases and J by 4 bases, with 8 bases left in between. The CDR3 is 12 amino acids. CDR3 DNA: TGTGCCAGCAGCCGAACAAGCACTGAAGCTTTCTTT. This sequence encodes CASSRTSTEAFF.

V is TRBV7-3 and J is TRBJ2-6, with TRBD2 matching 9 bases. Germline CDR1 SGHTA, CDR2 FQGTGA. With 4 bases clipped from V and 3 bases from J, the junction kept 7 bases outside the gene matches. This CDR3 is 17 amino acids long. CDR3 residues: CASSSGSGSSGANVLTF. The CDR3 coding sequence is TGTGCCAGCAGCTCTGGTAGCGGGAGTAGTGGGGCCAACGTCCTGACTTTC.

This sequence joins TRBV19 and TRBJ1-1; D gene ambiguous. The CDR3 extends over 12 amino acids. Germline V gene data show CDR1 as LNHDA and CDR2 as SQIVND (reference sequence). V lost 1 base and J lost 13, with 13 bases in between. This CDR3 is CASSIGQIPGFF. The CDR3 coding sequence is TGTGCCAGTAGTATAGGGCAGATCCCGGGTTTCTTT.

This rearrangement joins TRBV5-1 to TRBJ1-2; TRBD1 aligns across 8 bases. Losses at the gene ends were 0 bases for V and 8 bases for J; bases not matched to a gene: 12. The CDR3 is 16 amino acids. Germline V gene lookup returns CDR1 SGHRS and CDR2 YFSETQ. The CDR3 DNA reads TGCGCCAGCAGCTTGGCCCCTGACAGGGGAGCAGGGGGCTACACCTTC. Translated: CASSLAPDRGAGGYTF.

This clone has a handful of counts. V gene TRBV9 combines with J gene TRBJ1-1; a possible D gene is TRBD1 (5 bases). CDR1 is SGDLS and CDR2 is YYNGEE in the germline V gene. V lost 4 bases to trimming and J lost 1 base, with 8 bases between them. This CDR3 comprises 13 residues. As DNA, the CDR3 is TGTGCCAGCAGCATTACAGGGAACACTGAAGCTTTCTTT. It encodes CASSITGNTEAFF.

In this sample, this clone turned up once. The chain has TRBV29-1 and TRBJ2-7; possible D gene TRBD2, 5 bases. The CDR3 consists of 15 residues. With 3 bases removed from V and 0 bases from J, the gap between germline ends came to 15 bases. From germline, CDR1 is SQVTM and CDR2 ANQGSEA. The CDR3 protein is CSVETTKTSSYEQYF. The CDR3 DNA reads TGCAGCGTTGAGACTACCAAGACGAGCTCCTACGAGCAGTACTTC.

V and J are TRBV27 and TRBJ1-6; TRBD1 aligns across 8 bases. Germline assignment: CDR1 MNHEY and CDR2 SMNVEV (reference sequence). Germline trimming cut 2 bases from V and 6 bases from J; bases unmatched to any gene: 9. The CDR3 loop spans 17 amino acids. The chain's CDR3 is CASSLETGVSPNSPLHF. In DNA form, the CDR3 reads TGTGCCAGCAGTTTAGAGACAGGGGTTTCTCCTAATTCACCCCTCCACTTT.

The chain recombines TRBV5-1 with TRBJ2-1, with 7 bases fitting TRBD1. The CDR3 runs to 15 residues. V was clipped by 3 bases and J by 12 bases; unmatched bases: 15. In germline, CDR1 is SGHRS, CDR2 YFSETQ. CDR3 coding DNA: TGCGCCAGCAGCTCCGCCGGGACAGCCACCCCTGGGCAGTTCTTC. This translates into CASSSAGTATPGQFF.